This T cell receptor beta chain came from a study of identical twins. Broader study findings: Invariant populations such as MAIT and iNKT cells could partly muddle zero-insertion analyses. Those out-of-frame alpha sequences shared by twins showed an excess of low generation probability.

Template switching added a universal primer site; cDNA carried unique molecular identifiers. A single record per CDR3 protein comes from TCRdb applying MiXCR to the 5' RACE reads. The sample lists roughly 260,000 distinct CDR3 sequences, over 12% occurring once. In every case, the donor was a healthy Caucasian. As regards this clonotype: Its specificity is not known.

The CDR3 sequence is 13 residues long. Trimming took off 2 bases at V and 5 bases at J, with 9 bases between the two ends. Germline assignment: CDR1 MNHEY and CDR2 SVGEGT. The source is a woman aged 18-29 years in good health. The chain carries TRBV6-2 or TRBV6-3 and TRBJ1-1; D may be TRBD1 (6 bases). Material for sequencing was memory (CD45RO+) T cells sorted from blood. The CDR3 DNA sequence: TGTGCCAGCAGTTACGGGGGGCCGACTGAAGCTTTCTTT. The encoded protein is CASSYGGPTEAFF.